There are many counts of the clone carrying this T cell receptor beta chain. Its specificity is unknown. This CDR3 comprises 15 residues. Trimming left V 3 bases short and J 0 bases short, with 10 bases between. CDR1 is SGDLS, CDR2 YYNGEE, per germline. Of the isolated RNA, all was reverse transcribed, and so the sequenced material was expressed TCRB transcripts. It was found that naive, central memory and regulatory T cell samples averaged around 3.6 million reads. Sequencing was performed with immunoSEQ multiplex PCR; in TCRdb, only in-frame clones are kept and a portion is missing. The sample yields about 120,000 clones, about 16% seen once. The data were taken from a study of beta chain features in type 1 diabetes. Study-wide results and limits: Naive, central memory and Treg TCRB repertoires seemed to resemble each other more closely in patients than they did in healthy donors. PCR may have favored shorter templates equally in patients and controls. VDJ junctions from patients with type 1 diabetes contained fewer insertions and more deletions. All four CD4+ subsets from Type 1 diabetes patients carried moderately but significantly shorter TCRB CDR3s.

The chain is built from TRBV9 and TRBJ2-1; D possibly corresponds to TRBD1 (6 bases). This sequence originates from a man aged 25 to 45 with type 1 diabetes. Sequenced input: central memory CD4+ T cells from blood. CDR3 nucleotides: TGTGCCAGCAGCGCCGGACAGCACTCCTACAATGAGCAGTTCTTC. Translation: CASSAGQHSYNEQFF.